This entry lists 20 T cell receptor beta chains sequenced from one sample in a study of prognosis after radiotherapy for stage I lung cancer. From genomic DNA, TCR beta CDR3 was amplified by two-round multiplex PCR. Primers specific to each TRBV and TRBJ gene were used in first-round PCR. TCRdb analysed the multiplex PCR reads with MiXCR anew, one entry per CDR3 protein. The sample holds approximately 18,000 distinct CDR3 sequences, 45% to 50% seen once. Sequenced material: PBMCs, taken before or after stereotactic body radiation therapy (not recorded which). Source of these receptors: a donor older than 45 with non-small cell lung cancer.

This clonotype occurred many times. V and J are TRBV28 and TRBJ2-5, with 10 bases lining up with TRBD2. Germline V gene sequence: CDR1 MDHEN, CDR2 SYDVKM. V lost 7 bases, J lost 2 bases, and 7 bases stayed unmatched. The CDR3 runs 15 residues. CDR3 sequence reads: CASKNGLAAQETQYF. CDR3 bases: TGTGCCAGCAAGAATGGACTAGCGGCTCAAGAGACCCAGTACTTC.

The J gene is TRBJ2-7, the V gene TRBV5-1; D may be TRBD2 (5 bases). Germline-derived CDR1 and CDR2 are SGHRS and YFSETQ. Trimming removed 2 bases from V and 3 bases from J, with 18 bases in between. The CDR3 has 16 residues. DNA of the CDR3: TGCGCCAGCAGCTTATTGATCGTGACCAGCGGCTACGAGCAGTACTTC. Its protein product is CASSLLIVTSGYEQYF.

In its sample, this clonotype ranks as medium-sized (0.01 to 0.1%). The gene calls are TRBV19 and TRBJ2-1; TRBD2 agrees at 10 bases. Unmatched junction bases numbered 6, after V lost 7 bases and J lost 6 bases. The V gene's germline CDR1 is LNHDA and CDR2 SQIVND (reference sequence). This CDR3 region has 14 residues. CDR3 DNA: TGTGCCAGTACTCTAGCGGGAGCCCCCAATGAGCAGTTCTTC. This sequence encodes CASTLAGAPNEQFF.

This clonotype was detected ten times or more. The chain employs TRBV7-6 and TRBJ2-1, with a possible D match to TRBD2 (7 bases). V gave up 0 bases and J gave up 10 bases, with 16 bases separating them. Germline values: CDR1 SGHVS, CDR2 FNYEAQ. The CDR3 covers 15 residues. CDR3 nucleotide sequence: TGTGCCAGCAGCTTAGCGGGAGGGGGGAAGCGGGAGCAGTTCTTC. The encoded protein is CASSLAGGGKREQFF.

Notes on this clonotype: A read error is possible here, since a much larger clone lies one base away. The rearrangement joins TRBV28 to TRBJ1-4; tentatively, D is TRBD1 (5 bases). Germline CDR1 MDHEN, CDR2 SYDVKM. This CDR3 is 13 amino acids long. The DNA for the CDR3 is TGTGCCAGCGGTTTATGGGGCACTGGAAAACTGTTTTTT. This sequence encodes CASGLWGTGKLFF.

Here the CDR3 DNA reads TGTGCCTGGAGTGTAGGGGGTGCTGAGACCCAGTACTTC. It yields the protein CAWSVGGAETQYF. The V call is TRBV30, the J call TRBJ2-5; weak D call: TRBD1 (6 bases). The CDR3 totals 13 residues. Germline values: CDR1 GTSNPN, CDR2 SVGIG (reference sequence). The V gene lost 0 bases and the J gene lost 5 bases, with 10 bases spanning the gap.

This clonotype was observed at least ten times. The chain employs TRBV28 and TRBJ2-7; possibly TRBD2 for D (5 bases). CDR3 length: 10 residues. V lost 7 bases, J lost 6 bases, and 7 bases lay in between. Germline V gene lookup returns CDR1 MDHEN and CDR2 SYDVKM. The chain's CDR3 is CASKEGEQYF. The CDR3 nucleotides are TGTGCCAGCAAAGAGGGCGAGCAGTACTTC.

As for this clonotype: One junction end does not reproduce the germline sequence, and a read error may be involved. The CDR3 nucleotides read TGTGCCACCAGCGGAGGAGCGACAGGGGATTTACGGCAGCCCAAGCATTTT. Its translation: CATSGGATGDLRQPKHF. The chain is built from TRBV15 and TRBJ1-5, with 8 bases aligning to TRBD1. Germline values: CDR1 LNHNV, CDR2 YYDKDF (reference sequence). The CDR3 consists of 17 residues.

The chain employs TRBV7-3 and TRBJ2-3; a possible D gene is TRBD2 (5 bases). V lost 10 bases, J lost 4 bases, and 18 bases lay in between. CDR1 is SGHTA, CDR2 FQGTGA, per germline. The CDR3 covers 14 residues. CDR3 sequence: CATSPGSHADTQYF. CDR3 nucleotides: TGTGCCACTAGCCCGGGGTCCCATGCAGATACGCAGTATTTT.

Worth noting for this clonotype: Given a far larger clone just one base away, this is likely a sequencing read error. J is TRBJ1-3 and V is TRBV6-4; weak D call: TRBD1 (6 bases). Trimming stripped 9 bases from V and 1 base from J, with 7 bases between. The CDR3 is 12 residues long. Germline lookup yields CDR1 MRHNA and CDR2 SNTAGT. Here the CDR3 reads CARGQSGNTIYF. In DNA, the CDR3 is TGTGCCAGAGGACAGTCTGGAAACACCATATATTTT.

Regarding this clonotype: A read error may produce the germline difference seen at one junction end. This chain connects TRBV6-1 to TRBJ2-7; 12 bases match TRBD1. CDR3 length equals 15 residues. The V gene's germline CDR1 is MNHNS and CDR2 SASEGT. CDR3 nucleotides: TGTGTCAGCAGTGTGCCGGGACAGGGGGCGGGTGAGCAGTACTTC. Its translation is CVSSVPGQGAGEQYF.

This chain links TRBV28 with TRBJ2-3, with unresolved D. The V gene's germline CDR1 is MDHEN and CDR2 SYDVKM. The CDR3 has 12 residues. V was clipped by 8 bases and J by 7 bases, with 13 bases between them. The CDR3 DNA reads as TGTGCCAGCCTTTCCCCTTGGTATACGCAGTATTTT. Translated: CASLSPWYTQYF.

Concerning this clonotype itself: At one boundary the junction diverges from the germline segment, which might be a read error. The V and J genes are TRBV5-5 and TRBJ1-5; D ambiguous. The CDR3 runs 13 residues. CDR1 and CDR2 from the germline V gene are SGHKS and YYEKEE (reference sequence). The CDR3 coding sequence is TGTGCCAGCAGCACCAGAGAAAATCATCCCCAGCATTTT. Encoded protein: CASSTRENHPQHF.

This clonotype was observed many times. V gene TRBV2 combines with J gene TRBJ1-2; D call uncertain. Germline V lookup: CDR1 SNHLY, CDR2 FYNNEI. The V gene lost 7 bases and the J gene lost 4 bases, with 13 bases spanning the gap. This CDR3 comprises 13 residues. CDR3 protein: CASTLSLVYGYTF. The CDR3 nucleotides are TGTGCCAGCACATTGAGCTTAGTCTATGGCTACACCTTC.

In its sample, this clonotype ranks as medium-sized. V and J are TRBV5-1 and TRBJ1-2, with 8 nucleotides matching TRBD1. V shed 7 bases, J shed 1 base, and the junction held 3 bases outside the gene matches. The CDR3 contains 13 residues. Germline values: CDR1 SGHRS, CDR2 YFSETQ. CDR3 protein: CASGQGDNYGYTF. CDR3 DNA sequence: TGCGCCAGCGGACAGGGCGATAACTATGGCTACACCTTC. Together with reference TRBV5-1 and TRBJ1-2, the CDR3 gives the full variable domain: KAGVTQTPRYLIKTRGQQVTLSCSPISGHRSVSWYQQTPGQGLQFLFEYFSETQRNKGNFPGRFSGRQFSNSRSEMNVSTLELGDSALYLCASGQGDNYGYTFGSGTRLTVV.

This clonotype occurred a few times. A much larger clone differs from this one at a single base, so this may be a read error. This rearrangement joins TRBV7-9 to TRBJ1-4; D possibly corresponds to TRBD1 (6 bases). The ends were cut back, 3 bases at V and 3 bases at J, with 14 bases in the middle. From germline, CDR1 is SEHNR and CDR2 FQNEAQ (reference sequence). The CDR3 runs to 16 residues. DNA for the CDR3: TGTGCCAGCAGCTTCGGGGGCGCGCTCTCTAATGAAAAACTGTTTTTT. This gives the protein CASSFGGALSNEKLFF.

This clonotype qualifies as medium-sized. The DNA for the CDR3 is TGTGCCAGCAGCGTAAACAGGGGAGGCGATACCACCCAGTACTTC. The encoded protein is CASSVNRGGDTTQYF. This rearrangement joins TRBV9 to TRBJ2-5, with a tentative D call TRBD1 (7 bases). Germline CDR1 reads SGDLS; CDR2 reads YYNGEE. The CDR3 has 15 residues. Trimming stripped 1 base from V and 8 bases from J, with 18 bases between. Based on the CDR3 plus reference TRBV9 and TRBJ2-5, the full variable domain is DSGVTQTPKHLITATGQRVTLRCSPRSGDLSVYWYQQSLDQGLQFLIQYYNGEERAKGNILERFSAQQFPDLHSELNLSSLELGDSALYFCASSVNRGGDTTQYFGPGTRLLVL.

The table lists this clonotype with a few counts. A much larger clone differs from this one at a single base, so this may be a read error. The rearrangement uses TRBV20-1 and TRBJ2-1; D is undetermined. Looked up from germline, CDR1 is DFQATT and CDR2 is SNEGSKA (reference sequence). This CDR3 contains 11 residues. CDR3 DNA sequence: TGCAGTGCTTGGAGCGCTCATGAGCAGTTATTC. Encoded protein: CSAWSAHEQLF.

This chain joins TRBV5-1 and TRBJ2-1, with 10 nucleotides matching TRBD2. The V gene end was trimmed by 4 bases and the J gene end by 11 bases; junction bases not matched to a gene: 12. CDR1 and CDR2 (germline): SGHRS, YFSETQ. CDR3 length equals 15 residues. The CDR3 DNA is TGCGCCAGCAGCACTAATGCCGGGACTAGCGTTAAGCAGTTCTTC. This translates into CASSTNAGTSVKQFF.

This clonotype ranks as medium-sized. The J gene is TRBJ1-2, the V gene TRBV5-1; D is unclear. Germline V gene lookup returns CDR1 SGHRS and CDR2 YFSETQ. V dropped 1 base and J dropped 0 bases, with 10 bases sitting between them. The CDR3 covers 15 residues. CDR3 sequence: CASSLYGDPNYGYTF. The CDR3 DNA reads as TGCGCCAGCAGCTTGTATGGGGATCCTAACTATGGCTACACCTTC.